The rows below give T cell receptor beta chains drawn from one sample of a study of shared clonotypes between healthy human individuals. The method was immunoSEQ multiplex PCR; TCRdb's version includes in-frame clones alone and lacks a portion of them. The sample carries fewer than 2.5 million clones, 93% recorded once. Input material: naive CD4+ T cells from PBMCs. The receptors shown here come from a man younger than 35 in good health. Some clones in this sample may be carry-over from other donors' samples. Each CDR3 is given with its conserved first and last residue. Each record gives: D gene, J gene, V gene, CDR3 protein. The D gene is left open where the match is weak.

>-|TRBJ2-5|TRBV19
CASSHRAAQKETQYF
>-|TRBJ2-7|TRBV5-1
CASSLAPPRGAYEQYF
>-|TRBJ1-2|TRBV6-5
CASSLFPGAFNGYTF
>-|TRBJ2-3|TRBV4-1
CASSHPAAPTQYF
>TRBD2|TRBJ2-7|TRBV7-2
CASSLEAGGPYEQYF
>TRBD1|TRBJ1-4|TRBV28
CASSIGGTGTNEKLFF
>TRBD2|TRBJ2-5|TRBV2
CASRLAEETQYF
>TRBD1|TRBJ2-1|TRBV25-1
CASHPTGAIDEQFF
>TRBD1|TRBJ2-7|TRBV28
CASRRQGVYEQYF
>-|TRBJ1-1|TRBV5-1
CASSFGGVVTEAFF
>-|TRBJ2-7|TRBV6-1
CASSELTGLQQYF
>TRBD2|TRBJ2-1|TRBV9
CASSVRGSPADNEQFF
>-|TRBJ2-7|TRBV18
CASRDDSYEQYF
>-|TRBJ2-2|TRBV27
CASTAGGSTGELFF
>TRBD2|TRBJ2-3|TRBV19
CASRKTGTSGKTDTQYF
>TRBD1|TRBJ1-4|TRBV18
CASSPTTGLDEKLFF
>-|TRBJ1-3|TRBV28
CASSLGSSGNTIYF
>TRBD2|TRBJ2-7|TRBV18
CASSSLAGVYYEQYF
>-|TRBJ1-6|TRBV27
CASRERNSPLHF
>TRBD2|TRBJ2-2|TRBV7-3
CASSPYSGTSGVTGELFF
>-|TRBJ1-2|TRBV5-4
CASSSSKGDFNYGYTF
>-|TRBJ2-3|TRBV7-7
CASSFLSSFNSDTQYF
>TRBD1|TRBJ1-5|TRBV18
CASSPGQAPQPQHF
>TRBD1|TRBJ1-5|TRBV19
CASSIRTGGPQPQHF
>TRBD1|TRBJ1-4|TRBV29-1
CSAQGAEREKLFF
>-|TRBJ1-3|TRBV28
CASSRPPGDISGNTIYF
>TRBD2|TRBJ2-2|TRBV7-2
CASSQTSGANTGELFF
>-|TRBJ2-3|TRBV5-1
CASSFEGTDTQYF
>TRBD1|TRBJ2-2|TRBV5-1
CASSLVGQGDGELFF
>-|TRBJ2-1|TRBV5-1
CASSLVGPSYNEQFF
>TRBD1|TRBJ1-1|TRBV25-1
CASSLQGGNTEAFF
>TRBD2|TRBJ2-1|TRBV19
CASSILTSGLGTDEQFF
>-|TRBJ2-2|TRBV7-9
CASSLDPYTGELFF
>TRBD1|TRBJ1-4|TRBV28
CASSFRQGASSEKLFF
>TRBD1|TRBJ2-1|TRBV10-3
CAISVRDSNEQFF
>-|TRBJ2-3|TRBV5-6
CASSFGSPTDTQYF
>TRBD1|TRBJ2-2|TRBV7-9
CASSLAQGDNTGELFF
>TRBD1|TRBJ1-5|TRBV28
CATADPSTGDNQPQHF
>-|TRBJ1-5|TRBV15
CATSKDGRGIQPQHF
>-|TRBJ2-5|TRBV7-9
CASSLVRAGRETQYF
>-|TRBJ2-5|TRBV2
CASRYGSRLQETQYF
>-|TRBJ2-1|TRBV14
CASSQAAGSMYNEQFF
>-|TRBJ2-6|TRBV6-5
CASCPRFSGANVLTF
>-|TRBJ2-7|TRBV7-9
CASSQQAGEQYF
>TRBD2|TRBJ2-7|TRBV5-1
CASSLAGREGYEQYF
>-|TRBJ2-1|TRBV5-1
CASSLRLADEQFF
>-|TRBJ2-7|TRBV28
CASSFRGVASYEQYF
>-|TRBJ1-2|TRBV7-2
CASSLAQQLWSYTF
>-|TRBJ2-3|TRBV11-3
CASSLDLGADTQYF
>TRBD1|TRBJ2-7|TRBV27
CASSRTGAAYEQYF
>TRBD2|TRBJ2-1|TRBV27
CASSFRLAEGPWLIF
>-|TRBJ1-4|TRBV7-2
CASSSPGRGEKLFF
>-|TRBJ2-1|TRBV7-8
CASSPNRDNEQFF
>TRBD2|TRBJ2-1|TRBV27
CASSSFLAGAYNEQFF
>-|TRBJ2-5|TRBV12-5
CASGLGAATQETQYF
>TRBD1|TRBJ1-2|TRBV30
CAWSQYRGLDYGYTF
>TRBD1|TRBJ2-7|TRBV4-1
CASGPGQGFYEQYF
>TRBD2|TRBJ2-1|TRBV10-3
CAIRDQPGLAGGSSYNEQFF
>-|TRBJ2-7|TRBV6-1
CASSHRELIEQYF